Listed below are T cell receptor beta chains from one sample, sequenced in a study of cytomegalovirus exposure and HLA in healthy donors. Sequenced by immunoSEQ multiplex PCR; TCRdb stores in-frame clones only, minus some. This table has roughly 31,000 clones, more than 55% appearing once. The sequenced sample consisted of PBMCs. All receptors derive from a male donor in good health and CMV-seropositive. CDR3s include the opening cysteine and the closing phenylalanine or tryptophan. A D gene is named only where the DNA matches it firmly. For some rows the clone size is stated as once, few or many, or as a class when expanded; others skip it.

cdr3_aa cdr3_nt v_call d_call cdr3_length clone_size j_call
CASSYSFTGGDYEQYF TGTGCCAGCAGTTACTCGTTCACAGGGGGAGATTACGAGCAGTACTTC TRBV6-5 TRBD1 16 few TRBJ2-7
CASRRRDKQETQYF TGTGCCAGCAGACGCCGGGACAAACAAGAGACCCAGTACTTC TRBV6-1 NA 14 once TRBJ2-5
CASSYILAGNTGELFF TGTGCCAGCAGTTACATACTAGCGGGGAACACCGGGGAGCTGTTTTTT TRBV6-6 TRBD2 16 NA TRBJ2-2
CAWSVRGSAGGELFF TGTGCCTGGAGTGTACGAGGTAGCGCGGGAGGGGAGCTGTTTTTT TRBV30 NA 15 NA TRBJ2-2
CAISADRGGTEAFF TGTGCCATCAGCGCTGACAGGGGGGGTACTGAAGCTTTCTTT TRBV10-3 TRBD1 14 few TRBJ1-1
CASSFRGTTGELFF TGTGCCAGCAGCTTCAGAGGTACCACCGGGGAGCTGTTTTTT TRBV5-4 NA 14 NA TRBJ2-2
CASSLGASTEAFF TGTGCCAGCAGCTTAGGGGCGTCCACTGAAGCTTTCTTT TRBV11-1 NA 13 many TRBJ1-1
CASSPWREGPGTDTQYF TGTGCCAGCTCACCTTGGCGGGAGGGCCCTGGCACAGATACGCAGTATTTT TRBV18 TRBD2 17 NA TRBJ2-3
CASSARLVQGGAFF TGTGCCAGCAGCGCGCGGCTAGTTCAGGGTGGCGCTTTCTTT TRBV11-3 NA 14 NA TRBJ1-1
CASSRTGSGNTIYF TGTGCCAGCAGCCGGACAGGGTCTGGAAACACCATATATTTT TRBV9 TRBD1 14 NA TRBJ1-3
CSAVVRRILPWEARCTEAFF TGCAGCGCCGTCGTTAGGCGCATATTACCTTGGGAGGCACGTTGCACTGAAGCTTTCTTT TRBV29-1 NA 20 NA TRBJ1-1
CASSPRGGPDNEQFF TGTGCCAGCAGCCCCCGGGGGGGACCGGACAATGAGCAGTTCTTC TRBV7-9 TRBD2 15 few TRBJ2-1
CASSQEGGNQPQHF TGCGCCAGCAGCCAAGAAGGGGGCAATCAGCCCCAGCATTTT TRBV4-1 NA 14 NA TRBJ1-5
CASSLGVTGGGTDTQYF TGTGCCAGCAGCTTGGGAGTAACAGGGGGCGGCACAGATACGCAGTATTTT TRBV5-4 TRBD1 17 NA TRBJ2-3
CASSPFLAGGITDTQYF TGCGCCAGCAGCCCTTTTTTAGCGGGGGGGATCACAGATACGCAGTATTTT TRBV5-1 TRBD2 17 NA TRBJ2-3
CASSEGRESVLTF TGTGCCAGCAGTGAAGGGAGGGAGAGCGTCCTGACTTTC TRBV6-1 NA 13 few TRBJ2-6
CASSPGQGDSPLHF TGTGCCAGCAGTCCGGGACAGGGGGACTCACCCCTCCACTTT TRBV6-1 TRBD1 14 NA TRBJ1-6
CASNRQVHEKLFF TGTGCCAGTAACAGACAGGTACATGAAAAACTGTTTTTT TRBV19 NA 13 NA TRBJ1-4
CASSLGLYSNQPQHF TGTGCCAGCAGCTTGGGGCTTTATAGCAATCAGCCCCAGCATTTT TRBV7-2 NA 15 NA TRBJ1-5
CANSSRRQGAKSLYGYTF TGTGCCAACAGCTCAAGGAGACAGGGGGCAAAAAGTCTCTATGGCTACACCTTC TRBV5-6 TRBD1 18 NA TRBJ1-2
CASSWSQGAGELFF TGTGCCAGCAGTTGGTCCCAGGGGGCCGGGGAGCTGTTTTTT TRBV6-5 TRBD1 14 NA TRBJ2-2
CASGRTGMAGANVLTF TGTGCTAGCGGTAGGACAGGGATGGCTGGGGCCAACGTCCTGACTTTC TRBV7-2 TRBD1 16 NA TRBJ2-6
CASSSSWGLGSRTNEKLFF TGTGCCAGCAGCTCCTCCTGGGGGCTCGGCTCCAGAACTAATGAAAAACTGTTTTTT TRBV27 NA 19 NA TRBJ1-4
CASSRRRQGITDTQYF TGTGCCAGCAGTCGCCGGCGGCAGGGGATCACAGATACGCAGTATTTT TRBV2 NA 16 NA TRBJ2-3
CASSEGGPNTEAFF TGTGCCAGCAGTGAAGGCGGGCCGAACACTGAAGCTTTCTTT TRBV2 NA 14 few TRBJ1-1
CASSLGRGTGKDTIYF TGCGCCAGCAGCTTGGGTCGGGGGACAGGGAAAGACACCATATATTTT TRBV5-1 TRBD1 16 once TRBJ1-3
CASSSSTNEKLFF TGTGCCAGCAGCTCCTCCACTAATGAAAAACTGTTTTTT TRBV7-9 NA 13 NA TRBJ1-4
CASSLEGAYNQPQHF TGTGCCAGCAGCTTAGAAGGGGCGTACAATCAGCCCCAGCATTTT TRBV7-9 NA 15 NA TRBJ1-5
CASSPGPNYGYTF TGTGCCAGCTCACCGGGGCCTAACTATGGCTACACCTTC TRBV18 NA 13 NA TRBJ1-2
CASSPRTGAFEKLFF TGCGCCAGCAGCCCGCGGACAGGGGCGTTTGAAAAACTGTTTTTT TRBV5-1 TRBD1 15 once TRBJ1-4
CASSFPAGGRGFTQYF TGTGCCAGCAGCTTCCCAGCGGGAGGTAGAGGGTTTACGCAGTATTTT TRBV13 TRBD2 16 NA TRBJ2-3
CASSLDPSGIGEQFF TGCGCCAGCAGCTTGGACCCTAGCGGGATTGGTGAGCAGTTCTTC TRBV5-1 TRBD2 15 few TRBJ2-1
CASTGMGKRTDTQYF TGTGCCAGCACCGGGATGGGGAAACGCACAGATACGCAGTATTTT TRBV11-2 NA 15 NA TRBJ2-3
CASSQNDNRVFNSPLHF TGCGCCAGCAGTCAAAACGACAACAGGGTTTTTAATTCACCCCTCCACTTT TRBV23-1 NA 17 NA TRBJ1-6
CASWTGRGGSPNYGYTF TGTGCCAGCTGGACGGGACGAGGGGGTTCTCCTAACTATGGCTACACCTTC TRBV2 NA 17 NA TRBJ1-2
CASSWAGGHEQFF TGTGCCAGCAGCTGGGCAGGGGGCCACGAGCAGTTCTTC TRBV5-6 TRBD1 13 NA TRBJ2-1
CASSPRKAGGTEAFF TGTGCCAGCTCACCTCGAAAGGCGGGGGGCACTGAAGCTTTCTTT TRBV18 NA 15 NA TRBJ1-1
CASSWTGRSNEKLFF TGTGCCAGCAGCTGGACAGGGAGATCTAATGAAAAACTGTTTTTT TRBV28 TRBD1 15 NA TRBJ1-4
CASSPGSWQFF TGTGCCAGCAGCCCCGGGAGTTGGCAGTTCTTC TRBV9 NA 11 NA TRBJ2-1
CASSVDRVNQPQHF TGCGCCAGCAGTGTCGACAGGGTTAATCAGCCCCAGCATTTT TRBV10-2 TRBD1 14 few TRBJ1-5
CASSQGYAGGFTDTQYF TGCGCCAGCAGCCAAGGATATGCTGGGGGCTTCACAGATACGCAGTATTTT TRBV4-1 NA 17 NA TRBJ2-3
CASSVGLEYNEQFF TGTGCCAGCAGTGTAGGACTGGAGTACAATGAGCAGTTCTTC TRBV6-1 NA 14 many TRBJ2-1
CASSPGTSATNEQFF TGTGCCAGCTCACCTGGGACTAGCGCTACCAATGAGCAGTTCTTC TRBV18 TRBD2 15 NA TRBJ2-1
CASSLEQGDQPQHF TGCGCCAGCAGTTTGGAACAGGGGGACCAGCCCCAGCATTTT TRBV5-1 TRBD1 14 NA TRBJ1-5
CASSPGGGIYGYTF TGTGCCAGCAGCCCCGGGGGGGGGATCTATGGCTACACCTTC TRBV28 NA 14 NA TRBJ1-2
CASRPGSSYNEQFF TGTGCCAGCAGGCCCGGGAGCTCCTACAATGAGCAGTTCTTC TRBV6-5 NA 14 few TRBJ2-1
CASSYSQGANVLTF TGTGCCAGCAGTTACTCACAGGGGGCCAACGTCCTGACTTTC TRBV6-5 NA 14 NA TRBJ2-6
CASSESGEGTEAFF TGTGCCAGCAGTGAGTCCGGGGAGGGGACTGAAGCTTTCTTT TRBV6-1 NA 14 NA TRBJ1-1